This T cell receptor beta chain comes out of a study of sequential checkpoint blockade in melanoma. Study at large: First-line arms were nivolumab then ipilimumab, or the reverse, randomized 1:1.

Treatment denoted: randomized to nivolumab then ipilimumab (arm A) or the reverse (arm B). DNA-damaging chemotherapy had not been given to any patient beforehand. PBMC sorting kept live CD3+CD8+ cells without CD19 or CD56. The repertoire was sequenced with immunoSEQ multiplex PCR; TCRdb's copy has only in-frame clones and lacks some. The sample records 13,000 or so clones, over 60% being singletons. This clone was recorded only once. With 4 bases clipped from V and 5 bases from J, the junction kept 1 base outside the gene matches. This CDR3 has 12 amino acids. Per the germline V gene, CDR1 is MNHEY and CDR2 is SMNVEV (reference sequence).

The sequencing used CD8+ T cells sorted from blood (inferred from file names), collected from a patient given nivolumab and ipilimumab in sequence. This receptor was taken from a human donor with melanoma. The rearrangement joins TRBV27 to TRBJ1-2, with 7 bases lining up with TRBD1. The DNA for the CDR3 is TGTGCCAGCAGTTCGACAGGGTATGGCTACACCTTC. It specifies CASSSTGYGYTF.